A single sample is the source of the 17 T cell receptor beta chains below, sequenced in a study of response to subunit inactivated influenza vaccine. From the RT-PCR reads, TCRdb called clonotypes with MiXCR, one entry per CDR3 protein. The data show about 700,000 distinct CDR3 sequences, 14% seen once. The material sequenced was PBMCs from blood, taken around 14 days before vaccination. The receptors were gathered from a man aged 45-65 years who received an inactivated influenza vaccine.

This clonotype was observed many times. The CDR3 spells CASSPVGGDTEAFF. The CDR3 nucleotides read TGTGCCAGCAGCCCCGTGGGGGGTGACACTGAAGCTTTCTTT. The chain joins TRBV12-3 or TRBV12-4 to TRBJ1-1, with D tentatively TRBD1 (5 bases). Trimming stripped 6 bases from V and 3 bases from J, with 14 bases between. The CDR3 has 14 amino acids.

This chain joins TRBV5-1 and TRBJ2-7; maybe TRBD1 (6 bases). This CDR3 has 13 residues. V was shortened by 0 bases and J by 7 bases, with 11 bases between the two germline ends. CDR1 and CDR2 from the germline V gene are SGHRS and YFSETQ. CDR3 amino acids: CASSLGQGMEQYF. The CDR3 bases are TGCGCCAGCAGCTTGGGGCAGGGGATGGAGCAGTACTTC.

The DNA for the CDR3 is TGTGCCAGCTCATTTGACAGGGGCCACTATACCAATGAGCAGTTCTTC. Its translation is CASSFDRGHYTNEQFF. J is TRBJ2-1 and V is TRBV18; TRBD1 aligns across 8 bases. J was trimmed by 6 bases and V by 5 bases; bases with no gene match: 12. CDR1 KGHSH and CDR2 LQKENI come from the germline V gene. CDR3 length equals 16 residues.

This sequence joins TRBV6-1 and TRBJ2-2; 10 nucleotides align to TRBD2. With V trimmed by 6 bases and J by 0 bases, 10 bases remained unmatched. The CDR3 runs 18 residues. CDR1 is MNHNS, CDR2 SASEGT, per germline. The CDR3 loop is CASRLLAGRTANTGELFF. In DNA, the CDR3 is TGTGCCAGCAGGCTACTAGCGGGAAGAACCGCGAACACCGGGGAGCTGTTTTTT.

V and J are TRBV12-3 or TRBV12-4 and TRBJ2-1, with a possible D match to TRBD1 (5 bases). Trimming took 6 bases from V and 1 from J, leaving 10 bases between them. CDR3 length: 14 residues. The CDR3 protein is CASRTASSYNEQFF. CDR3 nucleotides: TGTGCCAGCAGGACAGCGTCGTCCTACAATGAGCAGTTCTTC.

CDR3 in DNA: TGCGCCAGCAGCTTGGGCGTAGCGGGGGGTATCTACGAGCAGTACTTC. Residues: CASSLGVAGGIYEQYF. This chain joins TRBV5-1 and TRBJ2-7; 10 bases are shared with TRBD2. Germline V gene lookup returns CDR1 SGHRS and CDR2 YFSETQ. Germline trimming cut 0 bases from V and 3 bases from J; bases unmatched to any gene: 6. This CDR3 is built from 16 residues. The full variable domain, rest sourced from reference TRBV5-1 and TRBJ2-7, is KAGVTQTPRYLIKTRGQQVTLSCSPISGHRSVSWYQQTPGQGLQFLFEYFSETQRNKGNFPGRFSGRQFSNSRSEMNVSTLELGDSALYLCASSLGVAGGIYEQYFGPGTRLTVT.

This clonotype was counted many times. This chain joins TRBV5-5 and TRBJ2-1, with D uncertain. The CDR3 length is 14 residues. CDR1 is SGHKS and CDR2 is YYEKEE in the germline V gene (reference sequence). The V gene lost 1 base and the J gene lost 3 bases, with 8 bases spanning the gap. The chain's CDR3 is CASSLMLSYNEQFF. CDR3 coding DNA: TGTGCCAGCAGCTTGATGCTCAGCTACAATGAGCAGTTCTTC.

Only a few counts were recorded for this clonotype. The chain couples TRBV20-1 to TRBJ2-3; 7 bases agree with TRBD1. V lost 2 bases to trimming and J lost 2 bases; unmatched junction nucleotides: 4. The V gene's germline CDR1 is DFQATT and CDR2 SNEGSKA (reference sequence). The CDR3 consists of 14 residues. CDR3 nucleotide sequence: TGCAGTGCTAGAAGGGACAGTCCCACAGATACGCAGTATTTT. The encoded protein is CSARRDSPTDTQYF.

This clonotype has at least ten counts. The genes are TRBV13 and TRBJ2-1; D perhaps matches TRBD2 (6 bases). The germline V gene encodes CDR1 PRHDT and CDR2 FYEKMQ (reference sequence). This CDR3 contains 16 residues. Trimming shortened V by 5 bases and J by 0 bases, and 14 bases separated the two germline ends. The CDR3 here is CASSNSVGLSYNEQFF. The CDR3 DNA reads TGTGCCAGCAGCAATTCAGTGGGACTCTCCTACAATGAGCAGTTCTTC.

In this sample, this clonotype turned up a few times. The rearrangement uses TRBV28 and TRBJ2-7; TRBD1 matches at 8 bases. Germline CDR1 and CDR2: MDHEN and SYDVKM. V dropped 2 bases and J dropped 0; count of bases not matched to a gene: 3. The CDR3 totals 15 residues. The CDR3 region is CASSLMGQVSYEQYF. The CDR3 DNA reads TGTGCCAGCAGTTTAATGGGACAGGTCTCCTACGAGCAGTACTTC.

Of note for this clonotype: At one end, the junction sequence differs from germline, possibly due to a read error. This chain links TRBV3-1 with TRBJ1-2; no definite D call. This CDR3 region has 14 residues. The germline V gene encodes CDR1 LGHDT and CDR2 YNNKEL (reference sequence). As DNA, the CDR3 is TGTGCCAGCAGCGAAGAAGGGTCTAGGAATGGCTACACCTTC. Residues: CASSEEGSRNGYTF.

V usage is TRBV5-1 and J usage is TRBJ2-7; D is perhaps TRBD1 (6 bases). V was cut by 4 bases and J by 2 bases, with 10 bases left in between. CDR3 length: 13 residues. Germline CDR1 reads SGHRS; CDR2 reads YFSETQ. As DNA, the CDR3 is TGCGCCAGCAGCCAGGACAGCACCTACGAGCAGTACTTC. Amino acids: CASSQDSTYEQYF.

The rearrangement links TRBV30 to TRBJ1-1; unclear D gene. Germline CDR1 reads GTSNPN; CDR2 reads SVGIG (reference sequence). The V end was cut by 2 bases, the J end by 6 bases, with 16 bases between. CDR3 length equals 14 residues. The CDR3 loop is CAWSFPPGRSEAFF. CDR3 coding DNA: TGTGCCTGGAGTTTCCCCCCTGGCCGGTCTGAAGCTTTCTTT.

This clonotype was counted only a few times. This sequence joins TRBV7-9 and TRBJ1-1; no reliable D call. Germline loops: CDR1 SEHNR, CDR2 FQNEAQ (reference sequence). V lost 1 base and J lost 1, with 7 bases in between. This CDR3 has 14 amino acids. CDR3 DNA: TGTGCCAGCAGCTTAGGGGATTGGAACACTGAAGCTTTCTTT. This translates into CASSLGDWNTEAFF.

The table lists this clonotype with a few counts. This sequence joins TRBV6-5 and TRBJ2-7, with D possibly matching TRBD2 (6 bases). Germline assignment: CDR1 MNHEY and CDR2 SVGAGI. With 4 bases removed from V and 2 bases from J, the gap between germline ends came to 9 bases. This CDR3 comprises 13 residues. The CDR3 here is CASSFGEAYEQYF. CDR3 DNA: TGTGCCAGCAGTTTTGGGGAGGCCTACGAGCAGTACTTC.

This clonotype appeared a few times. The rearrangement uses TRBV3-1 and TRBJ1-2; 7 bases map to TRBD1. Germline V lookup: CDR1 LGHDT, CDR2 YNNKEL (reference sequence). V was clipped by 0 bases and J by 12 bases; unmatched bases: 7. The CDR3 covers 13 residues. This CDR3 reads CASSQEVGQIHTF. CDR3 nucleotides: TGTGCCAGCAGCCAAGAAGTGGGACAGATCCACACCTTC.

This clonotype was seen more than once but under ten times. V is TRBV7-9 and J is TRBJ2-3; TRBD1 matches at 7 bases. Germline CDR1 SEHNR, CDR2 FQNEAQ (reference sequence). Trimming at V came to 4 bases and at J to 2 bases, leaving 12 bases not matched to a gene. This CDR3 comprises 17 residues. As DNA, the CDR3 is TGTGCCAGCAGCTCAGGGGGACAGCCGATCTACACAGATACGCAGTATTTT. Translated: CASSSGGQPIYTDTQYF.